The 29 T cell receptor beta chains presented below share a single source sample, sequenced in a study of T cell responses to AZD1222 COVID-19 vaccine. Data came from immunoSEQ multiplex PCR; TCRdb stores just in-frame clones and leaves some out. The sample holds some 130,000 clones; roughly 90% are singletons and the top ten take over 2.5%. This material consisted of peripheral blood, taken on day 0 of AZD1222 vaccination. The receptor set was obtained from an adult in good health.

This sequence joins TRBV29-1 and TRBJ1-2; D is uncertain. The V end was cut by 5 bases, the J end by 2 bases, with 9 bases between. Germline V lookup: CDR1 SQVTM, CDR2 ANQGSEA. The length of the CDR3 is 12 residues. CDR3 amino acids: CSVSTSNYGYTF. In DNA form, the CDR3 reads TGCAGCGTTTCTACTTCCAACTATGGCTACACCTTC. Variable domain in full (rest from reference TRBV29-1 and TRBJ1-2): SAVISQKPSRDICQRGTSLTIQCQVDSQVTMMFWYRQQPGQSLTLIATANQGSEATYESGFVIDKFPISRPNLTFSTLTVSNMSPEDSSIYLCSVSTSNYGYTFGSGTRLTVV.

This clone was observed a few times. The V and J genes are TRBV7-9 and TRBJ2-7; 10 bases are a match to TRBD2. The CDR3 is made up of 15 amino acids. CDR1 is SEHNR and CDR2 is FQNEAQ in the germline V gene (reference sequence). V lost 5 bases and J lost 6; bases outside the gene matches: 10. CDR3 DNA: TGTGCCAGCAGCCCTAGCGGGAGTGGGGTGGGCGAGCAGTACTTC. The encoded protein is CASSPSGSGVGEQYF.

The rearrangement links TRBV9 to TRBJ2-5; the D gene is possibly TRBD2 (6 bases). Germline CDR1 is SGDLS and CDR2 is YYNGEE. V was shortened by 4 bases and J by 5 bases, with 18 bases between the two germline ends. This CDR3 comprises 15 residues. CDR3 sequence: CASSPRGEQKETQYF. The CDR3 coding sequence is TGTGCCAGCAGCCCGCGGGGAGAACAGAAGGAGACCCAGTACTTC.

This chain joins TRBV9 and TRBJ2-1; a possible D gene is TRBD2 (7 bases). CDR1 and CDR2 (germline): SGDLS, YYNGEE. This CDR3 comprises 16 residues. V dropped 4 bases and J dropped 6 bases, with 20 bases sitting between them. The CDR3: CASSTRGGVVGNEQFF. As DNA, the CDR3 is TGTGCCAGCAGCACCAGGGGAGGGGTTGTCGGCAATGAGCAGTTCTTC.

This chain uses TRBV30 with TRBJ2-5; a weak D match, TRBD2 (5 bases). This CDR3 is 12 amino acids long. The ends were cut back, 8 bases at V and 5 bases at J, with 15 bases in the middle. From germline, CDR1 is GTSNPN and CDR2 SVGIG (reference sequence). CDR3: CAHRLRGETQYF. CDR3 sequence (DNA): TGTGCCCACCGCTTGCGCGGGGAGACCCAGTACTTC. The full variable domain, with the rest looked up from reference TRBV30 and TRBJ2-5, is SQTIHQWPATLVQPVGSPLSLECTVEGTSNPNLYWYRQAAGRGLQLLFYSVGIGQISSEVPQNLSASRPQDRQFILSSKKLLLSDSGFYLCAHRLRGETQYFGPGTRLLVL.

As DNA, the CDR3 is TGCAGCGTGGGCGGGACGGGACAGGGGCGGTACGAGCAGTACTTC. Encoded protein: CSVGGTGQGRYEQYF. The V call is TRBV29-1, the J call TRBJ2-7, with TRBD1 matching over 10 bases. J lost 4 bases, V lost 6 bases, and 12 bases had no gene match. CDR3 length: 15 residues. Germline assignment: CDR1 SQVTM and CDR2 ANQGSEA.

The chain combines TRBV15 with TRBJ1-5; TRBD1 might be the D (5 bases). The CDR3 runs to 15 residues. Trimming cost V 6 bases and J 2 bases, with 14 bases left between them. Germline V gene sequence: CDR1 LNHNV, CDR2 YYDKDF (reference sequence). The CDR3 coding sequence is TGTGCCACCAGGGGACTGGGGTCAGGCAATCAGCCCCAGCATTTT. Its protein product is CATRGLGSGNQPQHF.

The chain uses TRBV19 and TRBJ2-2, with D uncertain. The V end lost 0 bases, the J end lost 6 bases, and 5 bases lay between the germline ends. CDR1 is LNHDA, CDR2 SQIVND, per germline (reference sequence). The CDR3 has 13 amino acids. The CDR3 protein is CASSIDRAGELFF. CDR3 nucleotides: TGTGCCAGTAGTATAGATAGGGCCGGGGAGCTGTTTTTT.

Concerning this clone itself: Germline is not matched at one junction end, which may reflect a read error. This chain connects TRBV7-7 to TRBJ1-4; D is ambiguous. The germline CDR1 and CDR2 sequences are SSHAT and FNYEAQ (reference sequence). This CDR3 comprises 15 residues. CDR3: CASSLGRTTNEKLFF. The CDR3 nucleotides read TGTGCCAGCAGCTTAGGGAGAACAACGAATGAAAAACTGTTTTTT.

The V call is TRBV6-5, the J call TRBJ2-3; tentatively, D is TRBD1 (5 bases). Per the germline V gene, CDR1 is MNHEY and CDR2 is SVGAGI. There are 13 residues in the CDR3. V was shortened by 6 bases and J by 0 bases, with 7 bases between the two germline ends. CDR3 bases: TGTGCCAGCAGGACAGCTAGCACAGATACGCAGTATTTT. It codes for CASRTASTDTQYF.

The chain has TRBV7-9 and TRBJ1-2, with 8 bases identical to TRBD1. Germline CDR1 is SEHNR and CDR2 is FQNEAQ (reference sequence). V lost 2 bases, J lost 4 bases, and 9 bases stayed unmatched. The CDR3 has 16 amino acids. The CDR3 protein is CASSLYSQGDSYGYTF. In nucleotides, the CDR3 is TGTGCCAGCAGCTTATACTCACAGGGGGATTCCTATGGCTACACCTTC.

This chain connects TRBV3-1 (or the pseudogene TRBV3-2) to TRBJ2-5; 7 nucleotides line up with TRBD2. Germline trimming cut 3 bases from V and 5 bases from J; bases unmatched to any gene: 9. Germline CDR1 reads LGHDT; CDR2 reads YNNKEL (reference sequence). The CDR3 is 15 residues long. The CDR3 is CASSHKGRARETQYF. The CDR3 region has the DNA TGTGCCAGCAGCCATAAAGGGAGGGCCCGGGAGACCCAGTACTTC.

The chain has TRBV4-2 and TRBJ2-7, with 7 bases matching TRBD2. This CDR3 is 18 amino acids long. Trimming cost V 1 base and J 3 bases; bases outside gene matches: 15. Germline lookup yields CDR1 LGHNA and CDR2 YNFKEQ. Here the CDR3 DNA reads TGTGCCAGCAGCCAAGGAGGGCGTCGAACCCGGGACTACTACGAGCAGTACTTC. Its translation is CASSQGGRRTRDYYEQYF.

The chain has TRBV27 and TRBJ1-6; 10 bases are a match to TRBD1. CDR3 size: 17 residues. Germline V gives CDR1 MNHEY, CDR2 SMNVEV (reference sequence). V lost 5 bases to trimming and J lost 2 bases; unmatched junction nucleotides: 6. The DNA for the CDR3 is TGTGCCAGCAGTGGGCGGGACAGGGGTGCCTATAATTCACCCCTCCACTTT. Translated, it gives CASSGRDRGAYNSPLHF.

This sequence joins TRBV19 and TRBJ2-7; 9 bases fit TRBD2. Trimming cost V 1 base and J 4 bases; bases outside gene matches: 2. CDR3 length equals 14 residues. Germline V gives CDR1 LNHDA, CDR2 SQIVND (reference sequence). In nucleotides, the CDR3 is TGTGCCAGTAGTATAGGCGGGAGGGCTTACGAGCAGTACTTC. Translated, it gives CASSIGGRAYEQYF.

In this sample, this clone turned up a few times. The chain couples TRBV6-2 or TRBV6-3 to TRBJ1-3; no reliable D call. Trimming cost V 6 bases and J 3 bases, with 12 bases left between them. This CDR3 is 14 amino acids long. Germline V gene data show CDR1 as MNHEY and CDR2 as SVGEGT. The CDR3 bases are TGTGCCAGCAGCAAGAACGAGCGTGGAAACACCATATATTTT. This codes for CASSKNERGNTIYF.

DNA for the CDR3: TGTGCCAGCAGCCGGATGGACAGCATCCGAAACACCATATATTTT. The encoded protein is CASSRMDSIRNTIYF. The chain recombines TRBV5-4 with TRBJ1-3; possible D gene TRBD1, 6 bases. Germline CDR1 SGHNT, CDR2 YYREEE (reference sequence). The ends were cut back, 4 bases at V and 5 bases at J, with 16 bases in the middle. The CDR3 contains 15 residues.

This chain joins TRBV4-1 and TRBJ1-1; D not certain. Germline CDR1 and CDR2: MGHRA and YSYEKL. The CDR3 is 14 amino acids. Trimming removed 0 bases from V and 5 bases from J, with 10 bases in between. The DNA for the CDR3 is TGCGCCAGCAGCCAAGAAGGGCAGTGGACTGAAGCTTTCTTT. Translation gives CASSQEGQWTEAFF.

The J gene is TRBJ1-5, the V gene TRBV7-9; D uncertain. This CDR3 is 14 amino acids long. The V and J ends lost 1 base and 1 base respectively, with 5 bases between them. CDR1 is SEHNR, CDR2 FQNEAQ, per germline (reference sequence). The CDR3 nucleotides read TGTGCCAGCAGCTTAGAACAGAGCAATCAGCCCCAGCATTTT. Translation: CASSLEQSNQPQHF.

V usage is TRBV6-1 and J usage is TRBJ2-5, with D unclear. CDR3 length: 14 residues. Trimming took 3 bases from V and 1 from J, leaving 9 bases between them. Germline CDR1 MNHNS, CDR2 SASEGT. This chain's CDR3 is CASSEGWGQETQYF. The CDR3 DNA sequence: TGTGCCAGCAGTGAGGGATGGGGCCAAGAGACCCAGTACTTC.

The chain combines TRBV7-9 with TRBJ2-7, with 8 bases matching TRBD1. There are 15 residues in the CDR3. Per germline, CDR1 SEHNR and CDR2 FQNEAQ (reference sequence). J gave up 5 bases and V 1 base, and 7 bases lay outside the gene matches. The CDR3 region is CASSLGGAGGHEQYF. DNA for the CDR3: TGTGCCAGCAGCTTAGGAGGGGCAGGGGGCCACGAGCAGTACTTC.

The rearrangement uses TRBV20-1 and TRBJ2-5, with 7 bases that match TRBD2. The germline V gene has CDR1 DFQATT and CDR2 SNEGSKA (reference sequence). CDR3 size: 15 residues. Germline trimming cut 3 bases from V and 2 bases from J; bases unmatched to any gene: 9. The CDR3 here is CSASVEAGFQETQYF. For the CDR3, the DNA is TGCAGTGCTAGTGTCGAAGCGGGATTTCAAGAGACCCAGTACTTC.

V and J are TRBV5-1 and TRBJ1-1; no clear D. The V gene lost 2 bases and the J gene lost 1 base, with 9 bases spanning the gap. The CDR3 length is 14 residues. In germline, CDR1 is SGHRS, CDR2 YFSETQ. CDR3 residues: CASSFRLGNTEAFF. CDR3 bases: TGCGCCAGCAGCTTCAGGCTCGGGAACACTGAAGCTTTCTTT.

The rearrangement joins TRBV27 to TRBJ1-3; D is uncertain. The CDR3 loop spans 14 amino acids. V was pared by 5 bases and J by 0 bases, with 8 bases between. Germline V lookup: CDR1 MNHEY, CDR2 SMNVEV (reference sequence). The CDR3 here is CASSPAPSGNTIYF. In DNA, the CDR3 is TGTGCCAGCAGTCCGGCCCCCTCTGGAAACACCATATATTTT.

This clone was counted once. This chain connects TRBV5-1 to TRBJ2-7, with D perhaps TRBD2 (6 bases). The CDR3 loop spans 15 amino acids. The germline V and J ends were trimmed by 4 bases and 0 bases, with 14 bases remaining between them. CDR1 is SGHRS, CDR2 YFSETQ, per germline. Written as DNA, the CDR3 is TGCGCCAGCAGCAGAATTAGCGGAAACTCCTACGAGCAGTACTTC. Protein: CASSRISGNSYEQYF. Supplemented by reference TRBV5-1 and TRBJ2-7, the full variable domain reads KAGVTQTPRYLIKTRGQQVTLSCSPISGHRSVSWYQQTPGQGLQFLFEYFSETQRNKGNFPGRFSGRQFSNSRSEMNVSTLELGDSALYLCASSRISGNSYEQYFGPGTRLTVT.

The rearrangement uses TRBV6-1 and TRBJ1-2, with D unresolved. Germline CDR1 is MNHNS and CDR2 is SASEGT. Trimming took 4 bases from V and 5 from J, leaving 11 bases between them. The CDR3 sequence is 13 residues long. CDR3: CASSVAVRYGYTF. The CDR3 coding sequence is TGTGCCAGCAGTGTGGCAGTGAGGTATGGCTACACCTTC.

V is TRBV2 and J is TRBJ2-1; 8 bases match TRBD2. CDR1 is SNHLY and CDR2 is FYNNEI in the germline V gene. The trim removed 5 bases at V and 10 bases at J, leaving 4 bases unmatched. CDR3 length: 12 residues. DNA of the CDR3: TGTGCCAGCAGTCAGATAGCGGGGGAGCAGTTCTTC. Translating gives CASSQIAGEQFF.

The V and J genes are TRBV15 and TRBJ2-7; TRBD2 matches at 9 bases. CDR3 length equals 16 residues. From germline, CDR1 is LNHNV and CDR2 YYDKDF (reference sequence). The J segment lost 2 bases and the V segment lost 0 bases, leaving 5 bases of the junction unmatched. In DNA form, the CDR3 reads TGTGCCACCAGCAGAGATCTTGGCGGGAGGGCCTACGAGCAGTACTTC. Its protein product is CATSRDLGGRAYEQYF. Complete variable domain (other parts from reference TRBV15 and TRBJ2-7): DAMVIQNPRYQVTQFGKPVTLSCSQTLNHNVMYWYQQKSSQAPKLLFHYYDKDFNNEADTPDNFQSRRPNTSFCFLDIRSPGLGDTAMYLCATSRDLGGRAYEQYFGPGTRLTVT.

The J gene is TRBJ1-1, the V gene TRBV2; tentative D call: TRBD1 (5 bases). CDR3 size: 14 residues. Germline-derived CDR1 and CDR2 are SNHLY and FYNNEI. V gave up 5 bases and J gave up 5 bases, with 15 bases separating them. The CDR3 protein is CASSWKGSDTEAFF. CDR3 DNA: TGTGCCAGCAGTTGGAAGGGGAGTGATACTGAAGCTTTCTTT.